The following is a TCR beta chain sequence with its context. Source study methods: Amplification from reference gene primers served as the basis for estimated nucleated cell counts. The repertoire was sequenced with immunoSEQ multiplex PCR; TCRdb's copy has only in-frame clones and lacks some. V, J and clone size are taken as reported in that table, and D and trimming were inferred from the DNA itself. The sample lists more than 50,000 clones; approximately 80% were seen once. This record comes from a study of blood T cell repertoires in COVID-19. Turning to the study itself: The United States, Italy and Spain supplied acute and convalescent COVID-19 samples. PBMCs, B-cell-depleted T cells, or T cells were the source of the cDNA or gDNA that made up the material.

Trimming removed 1 base at V and 0 bases at J, with 6 bases between. The CDR3 runs 14 residues. CDR1 and CDR2 from the germline V gene are SEHNR and FQNEAQ (reference sequence). The sample taken for sequencing was peripheral blood. This sequence was found in a man in his 70s with active or convalescent COVID-19. The chain employs TRBV7-9 and TRBJ1-2; D remains unclear. The CDR3, as DNA: TGTGCCAGCAGCTTAGGAGAGGCTAACTATGGCTACACCTTC. As protein: CASSLGEANYGYTF. The variable domain in full, completed from reference TRBV7-9 and TRBJ1-2, reads DTGVSQNPRHKITKRGQNVTFRCDPISEHNRLYWYRQTLGQGPEFLTYFQNEAQLEKSRLLSDRFSAERPKGSFSTLEIQRTEQGDSAMYLCASSLGEANYGYTFGSGTRLTVV.